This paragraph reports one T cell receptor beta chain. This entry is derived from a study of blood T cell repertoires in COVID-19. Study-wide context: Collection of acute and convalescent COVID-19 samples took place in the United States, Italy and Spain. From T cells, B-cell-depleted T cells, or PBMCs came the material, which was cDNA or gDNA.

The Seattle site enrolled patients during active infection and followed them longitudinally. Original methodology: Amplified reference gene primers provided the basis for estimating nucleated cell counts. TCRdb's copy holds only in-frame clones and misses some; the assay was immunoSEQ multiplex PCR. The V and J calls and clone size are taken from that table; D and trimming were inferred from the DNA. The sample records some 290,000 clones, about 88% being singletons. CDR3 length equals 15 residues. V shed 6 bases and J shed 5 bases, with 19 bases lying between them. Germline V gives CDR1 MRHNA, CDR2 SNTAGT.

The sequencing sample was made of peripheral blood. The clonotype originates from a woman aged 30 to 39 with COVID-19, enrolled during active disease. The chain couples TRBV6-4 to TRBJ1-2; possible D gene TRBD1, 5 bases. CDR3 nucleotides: TGTGCCAGCAGATACCTCAGGGCTAATGGGTATGGCTACACCTTC. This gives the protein CASRYLRANGYGYTF.